The clone carrying this T cell receptor (beta chain) showed up many times. CDR1 LGHDT and CDR2 YNNKEL come from the germline V gene (reference sequence). With 1 base removed from V and 1 base from J, the gap between germline ends came to 20 bases. This CDR3 has 18 residues. The sample is drawn from a study of regulatory T cells in long-lasting Graves disease. Indicated time point: newly diagnosed GD, antithyroid drugs for less than 3 months. PBMC RNA served as the TCR library source. Arm-PCR of CDR3 regions with iRepertoire HTBI primers generated TCR beta libraries. In TCRdb, the multiplex PCR reads were re-called with MiXCR into one record per CDR3 protein. Seen here are about 430,000 distinct CDR3 sequences, about 15% observed once, and the top ten hold approximately 8%. These sequences were also reported in another study, on T cells in Graves' hyperthyroidism and ophthalmopathy.

The receptor's source is a woman aged 40 to 50 with Graves disease. The sequences come from peripheral blood mononuclear cells (PBMCs), collected at new diagnosis, from a patient treated with antithyroid drugs. The chain recombines TRBV3-1 with TRBJ2-7, with TRBD1 as a possible D gene (6 bases). The chain's CDR3 is CASSQGATRDTLSYEQYF. DNA for the CDR3: TGTGCCAGCAGCCAAGGGGCAACCCGGGACACGCTTTCCTACGAGCAGTACTTC.